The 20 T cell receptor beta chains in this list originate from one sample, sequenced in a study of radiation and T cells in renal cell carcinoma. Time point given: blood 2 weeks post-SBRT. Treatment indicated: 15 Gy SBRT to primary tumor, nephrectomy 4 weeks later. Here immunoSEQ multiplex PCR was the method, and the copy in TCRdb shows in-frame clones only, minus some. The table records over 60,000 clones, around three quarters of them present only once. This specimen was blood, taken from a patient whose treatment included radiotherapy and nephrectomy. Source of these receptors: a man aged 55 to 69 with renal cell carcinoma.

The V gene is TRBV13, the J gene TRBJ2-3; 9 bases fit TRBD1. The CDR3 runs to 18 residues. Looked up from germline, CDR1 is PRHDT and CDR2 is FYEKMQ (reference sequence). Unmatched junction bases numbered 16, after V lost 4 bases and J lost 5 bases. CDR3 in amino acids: CASSSTADRDRARDTQYF. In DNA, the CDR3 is TGTGCCAGCAGCTCTACAGCAGACCGGGACAGGGCGAGAGATACGCAGTATTTT.

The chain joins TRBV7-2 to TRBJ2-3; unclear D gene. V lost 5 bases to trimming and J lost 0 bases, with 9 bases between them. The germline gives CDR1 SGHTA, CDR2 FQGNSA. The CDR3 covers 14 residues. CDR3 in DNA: TGTGCCAGCAGCCAAGGCAGTAGCACAGATACGCAGTATTTT. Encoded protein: CASSQGSSTDTQYF.

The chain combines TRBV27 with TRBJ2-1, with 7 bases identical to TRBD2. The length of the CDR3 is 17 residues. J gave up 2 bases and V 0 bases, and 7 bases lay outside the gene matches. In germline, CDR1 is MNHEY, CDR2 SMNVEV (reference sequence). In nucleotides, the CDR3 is TGTGCCAGCAGTTTATCGGGGGGGACCGCGACCTACAATGAGCAGTTCTTC. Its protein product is CASSLSGGTATYNEQFF.

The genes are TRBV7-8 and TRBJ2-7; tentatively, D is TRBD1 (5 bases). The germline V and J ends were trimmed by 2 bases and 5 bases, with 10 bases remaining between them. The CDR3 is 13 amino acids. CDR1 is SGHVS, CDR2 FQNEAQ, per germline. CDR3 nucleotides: TGTGCCAGCAGCTTATCAGGGATCGACGAGCAGTACGTC. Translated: CASSLSGIDEQYV.

The CDR3 protein is CASSPPRTRNEQYV. CDR3 in DNA: TGTGCCAGCAGTCCCCCCCGGACTAGGAACGAGCAGTACGTC. The genes are TRBV11-3 and TRBJ2-7; 7 bases fit TRBD2. The J segment lost 5 bases and the V segment lost 6 bases, leaving 10 bases of the junction unmatched. CDR3 length: 14 amino acids. CDR1 SGHNT and CDR2 YENEEA come from the germline V gene.

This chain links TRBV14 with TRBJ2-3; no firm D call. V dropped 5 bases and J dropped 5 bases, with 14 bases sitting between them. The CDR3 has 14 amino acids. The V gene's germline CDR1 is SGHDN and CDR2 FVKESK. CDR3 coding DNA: TGTGCCAGCAGCTTACGGGTTCTAGGAGATACGCAGTATTTT. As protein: CASSLRVLGDTQYF.

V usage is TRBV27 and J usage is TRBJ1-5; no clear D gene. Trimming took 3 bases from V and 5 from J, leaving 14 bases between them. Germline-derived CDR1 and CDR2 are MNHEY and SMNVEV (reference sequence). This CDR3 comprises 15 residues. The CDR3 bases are TGTGCCAGCAGTTTTTTAGGGCTGAGGGATCAGCCCCAGCATTTT. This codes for CASSFLGLRDQPQHF.

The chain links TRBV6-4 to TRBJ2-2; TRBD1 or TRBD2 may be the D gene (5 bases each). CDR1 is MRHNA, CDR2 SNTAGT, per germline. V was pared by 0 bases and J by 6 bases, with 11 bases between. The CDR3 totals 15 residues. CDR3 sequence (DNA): TGTGCCAGCAGTGACTCGGGGACCCTGGCCGGGGAGCTGTTTTTT. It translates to CASSDSGTLAGELFF.

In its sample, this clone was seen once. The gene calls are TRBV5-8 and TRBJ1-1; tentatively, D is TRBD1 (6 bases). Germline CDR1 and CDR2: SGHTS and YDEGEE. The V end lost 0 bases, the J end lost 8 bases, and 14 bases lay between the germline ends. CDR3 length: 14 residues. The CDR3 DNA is TGTGCCAGCAGCTTGGTTCCATCCGGGACAGAAGCTTTCTTT. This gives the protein CASSLVPSGTEAFF.

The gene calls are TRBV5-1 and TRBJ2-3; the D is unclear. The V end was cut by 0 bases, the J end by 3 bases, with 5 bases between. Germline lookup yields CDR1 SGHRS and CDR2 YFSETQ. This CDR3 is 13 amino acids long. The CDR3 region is CASSLVGTDTQYF. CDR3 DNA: TGCGCCAGCAGCTTGGTCGGGACAGATACGCAGTATTTT.

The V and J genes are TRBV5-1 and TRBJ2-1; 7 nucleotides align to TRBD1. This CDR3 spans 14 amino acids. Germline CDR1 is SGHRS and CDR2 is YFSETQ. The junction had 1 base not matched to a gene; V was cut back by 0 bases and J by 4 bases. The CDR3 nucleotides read TGCGCCAGCAGCTTGGCGACAGGGTACAATGAGCAGTTCTTC. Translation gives CASSLATGYNEQFF.

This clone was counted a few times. This CDR3 is CASSFGINEQFF. The CDR3 DNA sequence: TGTGCCAGCAGCTTCGGGATTAATGAGCAGTTCTTC. The rearrangement links TRBV11-1 to TRBJ2-1; possible D gene TRBD2, 5 bases. Germline loops: CDR1 SGHAT, CDR2 FQDESV (reference sequence). The CDR3 has 12 residues. V lost 3 bases and J lost 7, with 7 bases in between.

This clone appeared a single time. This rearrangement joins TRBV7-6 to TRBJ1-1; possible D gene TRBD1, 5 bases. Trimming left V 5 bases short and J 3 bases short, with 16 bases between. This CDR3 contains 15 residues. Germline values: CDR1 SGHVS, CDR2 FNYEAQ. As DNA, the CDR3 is TGTGCCAGCAGCCCCTCCCCCAGGGATCACACTGAAGCTTTCTTT. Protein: CASSPSPRDHTEAFF.

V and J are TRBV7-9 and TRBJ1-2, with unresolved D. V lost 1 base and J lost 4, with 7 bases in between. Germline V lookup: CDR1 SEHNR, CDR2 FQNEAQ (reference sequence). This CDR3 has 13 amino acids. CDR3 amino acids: CASSLEASYGYTF. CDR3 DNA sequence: TGTGCCAGCAGCTTAGAGGCGTCCTATGGCTACACCTTC.

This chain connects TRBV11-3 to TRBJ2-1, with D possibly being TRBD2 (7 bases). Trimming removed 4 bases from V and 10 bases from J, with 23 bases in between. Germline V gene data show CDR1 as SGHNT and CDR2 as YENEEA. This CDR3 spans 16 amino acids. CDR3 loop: CASSSLWGGRPGEQFF. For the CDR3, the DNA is TGTGCCAGCAGCTCGCTGTGGGGGGGCCGGCCGGGCGAGCAGTTCTTC.

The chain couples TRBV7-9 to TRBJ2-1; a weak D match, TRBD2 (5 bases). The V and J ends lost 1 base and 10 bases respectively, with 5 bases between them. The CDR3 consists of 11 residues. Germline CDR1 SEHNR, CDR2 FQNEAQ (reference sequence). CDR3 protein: CASSLGEEQFF. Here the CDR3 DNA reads TGTGCCAGCAGCTTAGGGGAGGAGCAGTTCTTC.

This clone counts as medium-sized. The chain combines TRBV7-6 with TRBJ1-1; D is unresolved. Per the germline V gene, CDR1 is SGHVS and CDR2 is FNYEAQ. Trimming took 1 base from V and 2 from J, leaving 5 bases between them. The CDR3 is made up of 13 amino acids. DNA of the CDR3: TGTGCCAGCAGCTTAGAACTTAACACTGAAGCTTTCTTT. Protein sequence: CASSLELNTEAFF.

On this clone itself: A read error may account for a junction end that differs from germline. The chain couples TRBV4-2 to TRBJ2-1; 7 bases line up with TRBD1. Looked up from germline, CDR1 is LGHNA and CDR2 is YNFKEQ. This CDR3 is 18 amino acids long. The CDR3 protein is CASSKEPPQGMPYNEQFF. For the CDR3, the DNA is TGTGCCAGCAGCAAAGAACCCCCACAGGGGATGCCCTACAATGAGCAGTTCTTC.

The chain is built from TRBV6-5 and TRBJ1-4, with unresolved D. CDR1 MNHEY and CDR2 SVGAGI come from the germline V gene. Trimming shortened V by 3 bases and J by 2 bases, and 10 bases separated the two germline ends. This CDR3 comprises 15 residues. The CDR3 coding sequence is TGTGCCAGCAGTTATTCGGGTTACACTAATGAAAAACTGTTTTTT. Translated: CASSYSGYTNEKLFF.

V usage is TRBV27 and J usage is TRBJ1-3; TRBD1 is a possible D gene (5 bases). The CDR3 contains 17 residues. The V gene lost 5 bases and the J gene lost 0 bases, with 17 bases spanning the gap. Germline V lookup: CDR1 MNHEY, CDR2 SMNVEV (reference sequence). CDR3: CASSPTHRSASGNTIYF. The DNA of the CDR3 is TGTGCCAGCAGTCCGACCCACAGGTCCGCCTCTGGAAACACCATATATTTT.